Shown below are 5 T cell receptor beta chains from a single sample sequenced in a study of OX40 agonist ivuxolimab in advanced cancers. The method was immunoSEQ multiplex PCR; TCRdb's version includes in-frame clones alone and lacks a portion of them. The sample lists 50,000 to 60,000 clones, roughly 88% seen once, with under 5.5% in the top ten. The sequenced sample was CD4+ or CD8+ T cells sorted from blood, obtained in a trial of the OX40 agonist ivuxolimab. The receptor set was obtained from an adult with an advanced solid tumor such as melanoma, head and neck, liver or kidney cancer.

The V gene is TRBV6-1, the J gene TRBJ1-5; D possibly corresponds to TRBD1 (6 bases). The CDR3 has 17 residues. V was trimmed by 2 bases and J by 6 bases, leaving 20 bases between them. The germline CDR1 and CDR2 sequences are MNHNS and SASEGT. CDR3 amino acids: CASSETIITGLGQPQHF. For the CDR3, the DNA is TGTGCCAGCAGTGAAACTATCATAACAGGGCTGGGTCAGCCCCAGCATTTT.

V gene TRBV5-1 combines with J gene TRBJ1-6; 12 bases agree with TRBD1. The CDR3 consists of 16 residues. In germline, CDR1 is SGHRS, CDR2 YFSETQ. V was pared by 3 bases and J by 10 bases, with 8 bases of the junction left unmatched. CDR3 protein: CASSWEPGQGASPLHF. CDR3 DNA: TGCGCCAGCAGCTGGGAACCGGGACAGGGGGCCTCACCCCTCCACTTT.

V gene TRBV6-5 combines with J gene TRBJ2-7, with 7 bases fitting TRBD2. After removal of 2 bases from V and 1 base from J, the junction contained 5 bases not matched to a gene. Germline values: CDR1 MNHEY, CDR2 SVGAGI. CDR3 size: 15 residues. CDR3 loop: CASSYGPSGSYEQYF. CDR3 nucleotides: TGTGCCAGCAGTTACGGGCCTAGCGGATCCTACGAGCAGTACTTC.

The chain joins TRBV11-3 to TRBJ2-1; D not certain. Germline V gene sequence: CDR1 SGHNT, CDR2 YENEEA. The CDR3 has 11 residues. The V end was cut by 1 base, the J end by 8 bases, with 3 bases between. The DNA of the CDR3 is TGTGCCAGCAGCTTAGCCCATGAGCAGTTCTTC. Residues: CASSLAHEQFF.

This clone was found once. The CDR3 loop is CASTGEGLGVGGYTF. The CDR3 nucleotides are TGTGCCAGCACCGGTGAGGGTTTGGGGGTTGGCGGCTACACCTTC. The chain combines TRBV2 with TRBJ1-2, with a tentative D call TRBD1 (5 bases). Germline values: CDR1 SNHLY, CDR2 FYNNEI. Trimming took off 7 bases at V and 8 bases at J, with 23 bases between the two ends. This CDR3 is built from 15 residues.